This is a list of T cell receptor beta chains from one sample in a study of technical replicates of blood from several donors. Some clones are missing from TCRdb's copy, which holds only in-frame ones; the method was immunoSEQ multiplex PCR. Here the sample spans 100,000 or so clones, 95% to 96% being singletons. Input material: T cells isolated from PBMCs. Every receptor here comes from a human donor in good health. CDR3s leave out the opening cysteine and the closing phenylalanine or tryptophan. The listing skips clone size in some rows; elsewhere it reads once, few, many or a size class.

V: TRBV5-8; size: once; CDR3: ASSFRGQGAYGYT
V: TRBV19; size: NA; CDR3: ASSIRAGGFGETQY
V: TRBV28; size: NA; CDR3: ASRPDRGQETQY
V: TRBV18; size: NA; CDR3: ASSSPNPQGETQY
V: TRBV2; size: NA; CDR3: ASSESTSGSNEQF
V: TRBV2; size: NA; CDR3: ASSGDILPSGANVLT
V: TRBV5-1; size: NA; CDR3: ASAPAQTINSPLH
V: TRBV6-5; size: NA; CDR3: ASSYWGDTDTQY
V: TRBV4-1; size: NA; CDR3: ASSQGTGPYYEQY
V: TRBV29-1; size: NA; CDR3: SVDGGAGANVLT
V: TRBV6-5; size: NA; CDR3: ASSYLQVNTEAF
V: TRBV29-1; size: NA; CDR3: SVTGNQETQY
V: TRBV4-1; size: NA; CDR3: ASSQVVGESNVLT
V: TRBV5-1; size: once; CDR3: ASSTAAGGTGELF
V: TRBV6-1; size: NA; CDR3: ASSVLTEQPYEQY
V: TRBV11-3; size: once; CDR3: ASRTTTSADRNNEQF
V: TRBV11-3; size: NA; CDR3: ASSSPPDNEQF
V: TRBV29-1; size: once; CDR3: SLSGLPLSSYNEQF
V: TRBV27; size: NA; CDR3: ASSLWGGQAKTQY